The 22 T cell receptor beta chains given below trace back to one sample, sequenced in a study of T cell repertoires in cytomegalovirus infection. TCRdb reprocessed the reads via MiXCR and lists one record per CDR3 protein. Of some 200,000 distinct CDR3 sequences listed, more than 9% are singletons. Specimen: PBMCs. The receptors were gathered from a human donor in good health (CMV status not recorded). Some clones in this sample may be carry-over from other donors' samples.

This clonotype occurred a few times. The rearrangement uses TRBV6-2 or TRBV6-3 and TRBJ2-5; unclear D gene. The CDR3 length is 12 residues. V lost 6 bases and J lost 1, with 6 bases in between. The germline V gene has CDR1 MNHEY and CDR2 SVGEGT. CDR3 amino acids: CASRVRQETQYF. The CDR3 DNA reads TGTGCCAGCAGGGTCCGCCAAGAGACCCAGTACTTC.

This clonotype was seen at least ten times. This sequence joins TRBV7-2 and TRBJ1-1; D gene ambiguous. CDR3 length equals 15 residues. Trimming left V 2 bases short and J 0 bases short, with 10 bases between. CDR1 SGHTA and CDR2 FQGNSA come from the germline V gene. The CDR3 here is CASSLMTGLNTEAFF. DNA for the CDR3: TGTGCCAGCAGCTTAATGACGGGTCTGAACACTGAAGCTTTCTTT. The whole variable domain, filled in from reference TRBV7-2 and TRBJ1-1, reads GAGVSQSPSNKVTEKGKDVELRCDPISGHTALYWYRQSLGQGLEFLIYFQGNSAPDKSGLPSDRFSAERTGGSVSTLTIQRTQQEDSAVYLCASSLMTGLNTEAFFGQGTRLTVV.

This clonotype occurred many times. The rearrangement links TRBV7-6 to TRBJ2-7, with a weak D call TRBD1 (6 bases). Trimming removed 8 bases from V and 2 bases from J, with 10 bases in between. Germline-derived CDR1 and CDR2 are SGHVS and FNYEAQ. CDR3 length equals 12 residues. CDR3 sequence: CASGRDTYEQYF. CDR3 nucleotides: TGTGCCAGCGGCCGGGACACCTACGAGCAGTACTTC.

This clonotype showed up many times. V gene TRBV7-2 combines with J gene TRBJ2-1; tentatively, D is TRBD2 (6 bases). In germline, CDR1 is SGHTA, CDR2 FQGNSA. CDR3 length: 17 amino acids. V lost 1 base to trimming and J lost 4 bases, with 17 bases between them. The CDR3 DNA sequence: TGTGCCAGCAGCTTAGGAGATGCCGGGAGCCCATACAATGAGCAGTTCTTC. Translated, it gives CASSLGDAGSPYNEQFF.

This clonotype has a count of ten or more. The chain links TRBV7-8 to TRBJ1-1, with 10 bases that match TRBD1. In germline, CDR1 is SGHVS, CDR2 FQNEAQ. With 10 bases clipped from V and 5 bases from J, the junction kept 7 bases outside the gene matches. This CDR3 contains 13 residues. The CDR3 nucleotides read TGTGCCACCAAGGACAGGGGGGGAACTGAAGCTTTCTTT. Encoded protein: CATKDRGGTEAFF.

This clonotype has a count of ten or more. The chain recombines TRBV2 with TRBJ2-6; no definite D call. This CDR3 is built from 14 residues. Trimming shortened V by 7 bases and J by 1 base, and 8 bases separated the two germline ends. CDR1 is SNHLY and CDR2 is FYNNEI in the germline V gene. The CDR3 DNA reads as TGTGCCAGCAACGGCCAATCTGGGGCCAACGTCCTGACTTTC. Its protein is CASNGQSGANVLTF.

This clonotype was detected a few times. The chain couples TRBV20-1 to TRBJ2-3; D is possibly TRBD2 (5 bases). V was clipped by 5 bases and J by 2 bases, with 14 bases between them. Germline V gives CDR1 DFQATT, CDR2 SNEGSKA (reference sequence). The CDR3 contains 14 residues. This chain's CDR3 is CSAPGIWSTDTQYF. The CDR3 DNA reads TGCAGTGCTCCCGGGATCTGGTCCACAGATACGCAGTATTTT.

This clonotype was detected only a few times. The chain carries TRBV28 and TRBJ1-1, with 7 bases aligning to TRBD1. Germline trimming cut 5 bases from V and 1 base from J; bases unmatched to any gene: 4. Germline-derived CDR1 and CDR2 are MDHEN and SYDVKM. There are 14 residues in the CDR3. CDR3 DNA sequence: TGTGCCAGCAGTATCCGGACAGGGAACACTGAAGCTTTCTTT. Protein sequence: CASSIRTGNTEAFF.

This clonotype was seen more than once but under ten times. This chain links TRBV5-6 with TRBJ2-1; no firm D call. V was clipped by 3 bases and J by 8 bases, with 9 bases between them. This CDR3 has 12 amino acids. Germline V gene sequence: CDR1 SGHDT, CDR2 YYEEEE. CDR3 nucleotides: TGTGCCAGCAGCTCATCGGGCCATGAGCAGTTCTTC. It translates to CASSSSGHEQFF.

This clonotype was detected ten times or more. This chain uses TRBV12-3 or TRBV12-4 with TRBJ1-1; unclear D gene. V lost 7 bases to trimming and J lost 7 bases, with 28 bases between them. The CDR3 contains 17 residues. The CDR3 spells CASTDWLDGPTAGEAFF. In nucleotides, the CDR3 is TGTGCCAGCACAGACTGGTTGGATGGTCCTACAGCGGGTGAAGCTTTCTTT.

This clonotype was counted ten times or more. The rearrangement joins TRBV7-6 to TRBJ2-2, with TRBD2 identical over 7 bases. Germline V CDR1 and CDR2: SGHVS, FNYEAQ. This CDR3 has 17 residues. V shed 1 base and J 6 bases; nucleotides not matched to a gene: 11. CDR3 nucleotides: TGTGCCAGCAGCTTAGGAATAGGCGGGAGTCTCTCCGGGGAGCTGTTTTTT. Amino acid sequence: CASSLGIGGSLSGELFF. Full variable domain (rest looked up from reference TRBV7-6 and TRBJ2-2): GAGVSQSPRYKVTKRGQDVALRCDPISGHVSLYWYRQALGQGPEFLTYFNYEAQQDKSGLPNDRFSAERPEGSISTLTIQRTEQRDSAMYRCASSLGIGGSLSGELFFGEGSRLTVL.

J is TRBJ2-1 and V is TRBV11-1, with 7 bases lining up with TRBD2. CDR3 length equals 14 residues. The trim removed 6 bases at V and 6 bases at J, leaving 8 bases unmatched. Germline V gene sequence: CDR1 SGHAT, CDR2 FQDESV (reference sequence). The CDR3 nucleotides read TGTGCCAGCAGACAGACTAGCCTGGGCAATGAGCAGTTCTTC. This sequence encodes CASRQTSLGNEQFF.

The chain has TRBV19 and TRBJ1-2; tentative D call: TRBD1 (5 bases). V was shortened by 5 bases and J by 0 bases, with 7 bases between the two germline ends. The CDR3 covers 13 residues. The germline CDR1 and CDR2 sequences are LNHDA and SQIVND (reference sequence). The CDR3 region is CASSPDTNYGYTF. CDR3 bases: TGTGCCAGTAGTCCGGACACTAACTATGGCTACACCTTC.

This clonotype occurred many times. The genes are TRBV7-2 and TRBJ1-6; a weak D match, TRBD1 (5 bases). V was cut by 1 base and J by 6 bases, with 13 bases left in between. The germline V gene has CDR1 SGHTA and CDR2 FQGNSA. The CDR3 is 16 amino acids. The CDR3 nucleotides read TGTGCCAGCAGCTTAGAGCTGCGGGGCCCTAATTCACCCCTCCACTTT. Translated: CASSLELRGPNSPLHF.

This clonotype was detected ten times or more. The chain couples TRBV7-2 to TRBJ1-1; D is possibly TRBD1 (5 bases). This CDR3 region has 14 residues. Trimming shortened V by 1 base and J by 11 bases, and 17 bases separated the two germline ends. Germline CDR1 reads SGHTA; CDR2 reads FQGNSA. CDR3 sequence (DNA): TGTGCCAGCAGCTTAGTCTTGCGATGGGGGGGGGCTTTCTTT. Amino acids: CASSLVLRWGGAFF.

In this sample, this clonotype turned up many times. This chain uses TRBV6-2 or TRBV6-3 with TRBJ1-1, with TRBD1 matching 7 bases. This CDR3 comprises 17 residues. The J segment lost 1 base and the V segment lost 5 bases, leaving 13 bases of the junction unmatched. Germline CDR1 is MNHEY and CDR2 is SVGEGT. CDR3 sequence reads: CASSKIDRVSANTEAFF. CDR3 in DNA: TGTGCCAGCAGTAAGATAGACAGGGTTTCGGCGAACACTGAAGCTTTCTTT.

This clonotype was counted many times. The chain employs TRBV7-2 and TRBJ2-5; D might be TRBD1 or TRBD2, each matching 6 bases. The V end was cut by 5 bases, the J end by 6 bases, with 19 bases between. The CDR3 runs to 15 residues. The germline V gene encodes CDR1 SGHTA and CDR2 FQGNSA. The CDR3 reads CASSRSWGARKTQYF. In nucleotides, the CDR3 is TGTGCCAGCAGCCGCAGTTGGGGGGCTAGGAAGACCCAGTACTTC.

This clonotype was seen at least ten times. The chain employs TRBV7-2 and TRBJ1-2, with 7 bases that match TRBD1. The germline CDR1 and CDR2 sequences are SGHTA and FQGNSA. The CDR3 length is 15 residues. With V trimmed by 5 bases and J by 8 bases, 14 bases remained unmatched. The chain's CDR3 is CASSLRHTGERGYTF. CDR3 bases: TGTGCCAGCAGCCTCCGCCATACAGGGGAGAGGGGCTACACCTTC.

This clonotype was observed at least ten times. This chain connects TRBV7-2 to TRBJ1-5, with a weak D call TRBD1 (6 bases). The CDR3 spans 16 residues. The V gene lost 5 bases and the J gene lost 3 bases, with 17 bases spanning the gap. CDR1 is SGHTA and CDR2 is FQGNSA in the germline V gene. The CDR3 spells CASSPGGGGHNQPQHF. DNA of the CDR3: TGTGCCAGCAGCCCGGGGGGGGGGGGGCACAATCAGCCCCAGCATTTT.

The table lists this clonotype with a few counts. The rearrangement links TRBV7-9 to TRBJ1-1; D call uncertain. The germline V gene encodes CDR1 SEHNR and CDR2 FQNEAQ (reference sequence). The V end was cut by 1 base, the J end by 9 bases, with 9 bases between. The CDR3 runs to 12 residues. The CDR3 protein is CASSLDDLKAFF. CDR3 in DNA: TGTGCCAGCAGCTTAGACGACCTAAAAGCTTTCTTT.

This clonotype showed up many times. CDR3 protein: CSGRNTGELFF. Written as DNA, the CDR3 is TGCAGCGGACGAAACACCGGGGAGCTGTTTTTT. The rearrangement links TRBV29-1 to TRBJ2-2; D is undetermined. Germline loops: CDR1 SQVTM, CDR2 ANQGSEA. V dropped 7 bases and J dropped 2 bases, with 5 bases sitting between them. This CDR3 has 11 residues.

This clonotype was seen ten or more times. This chain links TRBV19 with TRBJ2-1, with TRBD2 matching over 11 bases. The junction had 17 bases not matched to a gene; V was cut back by 7 bases and J by 0 bases. Germline CDR1 reads LNHDA; CDR2 reads SQIVND (reference sequence). The CDR3 sequence is 20 residues long. Here the CDR3 DNA reads TGTGCCAGTACCCCGGGGTGGGCTAGCGGGGGGATAACCTCCTACAATGAGCAGTTCTTC. Its protein is CASTPGWASGGITSYNEQFF. The complete variable domain, with remaining parts taken from reference TRBV19 and TRBJ2-1, reads DGGITQSPKYLFRKEGQNVTLSCEQNLNHDAMYWYRQDPGQGLRLIYYSQIVNDFQKGDIAEGYSVSREKKESFPLTVTSAQKNPTAFYLCASTPGWASGGITSYNEQFFGPGTRLTVL.